This is a list of T cell receptor beta chains from one sample in a study of T cell responses to AZD1222 COVID-19 vaccine. Generated by immunoSEQ multiplex PCR, the TCRdb table keeps only in-frame clones and is missing some. This table holds 210,000 or so clones, more than 85% found once. Sequencing used peripheral blood, obtained on day 0 of MenACWY control vaccination. These receptors were obtained from an adult in good health. Each CDR3 is given with its conserved first and last residue. The D gene is left open where the match is weak. A clone size is listed for some rows: how often the clone was seen (once, few, many), or a class if it is expanded.

TRBV28	NA	TRBJ1-1	TRBD1	TGTGCCAGCAGACCCGGACAGGGAGCCACTGAAGCTTTCTTT	CASRPGQGATEAFF
TRBV5-6	once	TRBJ1-5	TRBD1	TGTGCCAGCAGCTTACTCGCAACAGGGGCTAATCAGCCCCAGCATTTT	CASSLLATGANQPQHF
TRBV10-3	NA	TRBJ2-3	TRBD2	TGTGCCATCAGCACGGGACTAGCGGGGGGGACGCAGTATTTT	CAISTGLAGGTQYF
TRBV7-9	once	TRBJ1-2	TRBD1	TGTGCCAGCAGCTACGGACAGGGAAGAACCTACACCTTC	CASSYGQGRTYTF
TRBV5-4	NA	TRBJ2-7	TRBD1	TGTGCCGGCCTTACACAGGGGGCGCGCAACGAGCAGTACTTC	CAGLTQGARNEQYF
TRBV27	NA	TRBJ2-2	NA	TGTGCCAGCAGTTTACTCACCGGGGAGCTGTTTTTT	CASSLLTGELFF
TRBV29-1	NA	TRBJ1-2	TRBD1	TGCAGCGTTAGCCGACAGGGGGAAGGCTACACCTTC	CSVSRQGEGYTF
TRBV3-1/TRBV3-2	NA	TRBJ2-5	NA	TGTGCCAGCAGCAAAAGTGATTCTGGGGATTACGAGACCCAGTACTTC	CASSKSDSGDYETQYF
TRBV3-1/TRBV3-2	few	TRBJ2-7	TRBD1	TGTGCCAGCAGCCAACGTAAAGACAGGGAGTACTTC	CASSQRKDREYF
TRBV25-1	NA	TRBJ2-1	NA	TGTGCCAGCATTCCGCCCGGGACAACGTACAATGAGCAGTTCTTC	CASIPPGTTYNEQFF
TRBV27	once	TRBJ1-2	NA	TGTGCCAGCGGGGAGGTACTCGGGGGAATTCGCGGGGATGGCTACACCTTC	CASGEVLGGIRGDGYTF
TRBV10-2	NA	TRBJ1-5	NA	TGCGCCAGCACTTCAGGGGCGAAGGGAGGGCCCCAGCATTTT	CASTSGAKGGPQHF
TRBV2	NA	TRBJ1-5	NA	TGTGCCAGCAGTCAGACAAATAGCAATCAGCCCCAGCATTTT	CASSQTNSNQPQHF
TRBV2	NA	TRBJ1-2	TRBD1	TGTGCCAGCAGTGAAACCAAAACAGGGGGCCCTACCCCCTATGGCTACACCTTC	CASSETKTGGPTPYGYTF
TRBV4-2	NA	TRBJ2-1	TRBD2	TGTGCCAGCAGCCAAGAGGCTAGCGGGGGCCGGGGTTACAATGAGCAGTTCTTC	CASSQEASGGRGYNEQFF
TRBV7-2	once	TRBJ2-7	NA	TGTGCCAGCAGCTTATACCGGGGCGAGCAGTACTTC	CASSLYRGEQYF
TRBV5-5	NA	TRBJ1-5	NA	TGTGCCAGCAGCCCGCGTCCTAATCAGCCCCAGCATTTT	CASSPRPNQPQHF
TRBV10-3	NA	TRBJ2-7	TRBD2	TGTGCCATCAGTGGAGGGGCTAGCGGGTTAGACTACGAGCAGTACTTC	CAISGGASGLDYEQYF
TRBV5-1	NA	TRBJ1-1	NA	TGCGCCAGCAGCTTGGCCGGGGGAGGCACTGAAGCTTTCTTT	CASSLAGGGTEAFF
TRBV30	NA	TRBJ1-2	NA	TGTGCCTGGAGTCCCGTGGGGGGCTACACCTTC	CAWSPVGGYTF
TRBV6-5	NA	TRBJ1-4	TRBD1	TGTGCCAGCAGACAGGGGAACGAAAAACTGTTTTTT	CASRQGNEKLFF
TRBV25-1	NA	TRBJ1-6	NA	TGTGCCAGCAGTGAATCCGGCGACAGTAGGGAACCCCTCCACTTT	CASSESGDSREPLHF
TRBV27	NA	TRBJ1-2	TRBD1	TGTGCCAGCAGCGGGACAGGGGCAGAGGTCTATGGCTACACCTTC	CASSGTGAEVYGYTF
TRBV7-9	NA	TRBJ2-5	NA	TGTGCCAGCAGCTTAGTAGGCCCGGTTGTGGAGACCCAGTACTTC	CASSLVGPVVETQYF
TRBV5-6	NA	TRBJ2-7	NA	TGTGCCAGCAGCTTAGTAGGAACCTCCTACGAGCAGTACTTC	CASSLVGTSYEQYF
TRBV6-5	NA	TRBJ1-1	NA	TGTGCCACACGGGGGGAGCCGACCATAAACACTGAAGCTTTCTTT	CATRGEPTINTEAFF
TRBV2	NA	TRBJ2-3	NA	TGTGCCAGCAGTGAATTGACAGCCACGCCAGATACGCAGTATTTT	CASSELTATPDTQYF
TRBV10-3	once	TRBJ1-3	TRBD1	TGTGCCATCAGTACACAGGGGAGGACCCGAAGCGGAAACACCATATATTTT	CAISTQGRTRSGNTIYF
TRBV7-9	NA	TRBJ1-1	NA	TGTGCCAGCAGCTTTGGGGGTAGCGGCACTGAAGCTTTCTTT	CASSFGGSGTEAFF
TRBV20-1	NA	TRBJ1-2	NA	TGCAGTGCTAGTCCCCAGGCGACAACCTATGGCTACACCTTC	CSASPQATTYGYTF
TRBV19	NA	TRBJ2-1	NA	TGTGCCAGTAGGCAGATTATGGGGTCCTACAATGAGCAGTTCTTC	CASRQIMGSYNEQFF
TRBV6-6	NA	TRBJ1-1	TRBD1	TGTGCCAGCAGTCAACAGGGGGCGATCGCTGAAGCTTTCTTT	CASSQQGAIAEAFF
TRBV7-2	NA	TRBJ1-5	NA	TGTGCCAGCAGTCAGGCGAAAGGGGGATATCAGCCCCAGCATTTT	CASSQAKGGYQPQHF
TRBV9	NA	TRBJ2-3	TRBD2	TGTGCCAGCAGCGGAGGAAGCGGGGGGGTAGATACGCAGTATTTT	CASSGGSGGVDTQYF
TRBV7-2	NA	TRBJ1-2	NA	TGTGCCAGCAGCTTAAGGCAGCCCTATGGCTACACCTTC	CASSLRQPYGYTF
TRBV4-1	NA	TRBJ2-5	TRBD2	TGCGCCAGCAGCCAAATCTGGGGGGGGGAGACCCAGTACTTC	CASSQIWGGETQYF
TRBV5-4	NA	TRBJ1-6	TRBD1	TGTGCCAGCAGCTTGGACAGGGGTAACACCTATAATTCACCCCTCCACTTT	CASSLDRGNTYNSPLHF
TRBV6-5	NA	TRBJ1-1	TRBD1	TGTGCCAGCAGTTTCAACCCCAGGGGGGGGACTGAAGCTTTCTTT	CASSFNPRGGTEAFF
TRBV6-1	NA	TRBJ2-2	NA	TGTGCCAGCAGTGAAACTACCGGGGAGCTGTTTTTT	CASSETTGELFF
TRBV6-1	NA	TRBJ1-1	NA	TGTGCCAGCAGTGAAAATTCGAACACTGAAGCTTTCTTT	CASSENSNTEAFF
TRBV12-5	NA	TRBJ1-5	NA	TGTGCTAGTGGTTTGATAACAGGGCCCAATCAGCCCCAGCATTTT	CASGLITGPNQPQHF
TRBV15	NA	TRBJ1-6	NA	TGTGCCACCAGCAGAGAAAGGACGGATTATTCACCCCTCCACTTT	CATSRERTDYSPLHF
TRBV10-3	NA	TRBJ1-1	TRBD1	TGTGCCATCAGTGGGGGGACAGGGAGCACTGAAGCTTTCTTT	CAISGGTGSTEAFF
TRBV30	NA	TRBJ1-1	TRBD1	TGTGCCTGGAGTGGGACAGGGGACCGAGAAGCTTTCTTT	CAWSGTGDREAFF
TRBV7-5	NA	TRBJ1-6	NA	TGTGCCAGAAGCTTAGCTACCGGGACGGACTATAATTCACCCCTCCACTTT	CARSLATGTDYNSPLHF
TRBV6-5	NA	TRBJ2-7	NA	TGTGCCAGCAGCGTGGGACACTCCTACGAGCAGTACTTC	CASSVGHSYEQYF
TRBV10-3	NA	TRBJ1-2	NA	TGTGCCACCCGCGAGACAGGCTATGGCTACACCTTC	CATRETGYGYTF